This T cell receptor (beta chain) is drawn from a study of blood T cell repertoires in COVID-19. Study in general: In each case, the material was cDNA or gDNA derived from T cells, B-cell-depleted T cells, or PBMCs.

From germline, CDR1 is ENHRY and CDR2 SYGVKD. J was trimmed by 3 bases and V by 0 bases; bases with no gene match: 9. The CDR3 has 19 residues. Study processing details: Estimation of nucleated cell counts was performed using reference gene primer amplification. Method: immunoSEQ multiplex PCR; TCRdb's copy keeps in-frame clones and lacks some. V and J calls and clone size come straight from that table; D and trimming were deduced from the DNA. The sample records more than 15,000 clones, 70% to 90% being singletons. The material sequenced was peripheral blood. This receptor was obtained from a human donor with active COVID-19. The donor label of this sample is uncertain. The chain has TRBV10-3 and TRBJ2-4; 12 positions agree with TRBD2. CDR3 coding DNA: TGTGCCATCAGTGAGTCCCCCACTAGCGGGAGGAGGGGCAAAAACATTCAGTACTTC. This translates into CAISESPTSGRRGKNIQYF.